The 14 T cell receptor beta chains below all came from one sample that was sequenced in a study of blood T cells in healthy people across ages. A second PCR, run for about 7 to 11 cycles, used a sample-barcoded 5' primer plus a J-beta primer mix. TCRdb itself ran the 5' RACE reads through MiXCR, one entry per CDR3 protein. The sample yields about 770,000 distinct CDR3 sequences, 44% seen once. Sequenced material: blood. All receptors derive from a man aged 55 to 70 in good health.

This clonotype was recorded a few times. This chain uses TRBV6-2 or TRBV6-3 with TRBJ2-5; D possibly corresponds to TRBD2 (7 bases). The better agreement between TRBJ2-7 and the DNA end casts doubt on the J call. The length of the CDR3 is 12 residues. Germline V CDR1 and CDR2: MNHEY, SVGEGT. CDR3 in amino acids: CASTWGGPEQYF. The CDR3 coding sequence is TGTGCCAGCACGTGGGGGGGCCCCGAGCAGTACTTC.

There are a few counts of this clonotype. The chain combines TRBV9 with TRBJ2-2; possible D gene TRBD2, 7 bases. CDR1 and CDR2 from the germline V gene are SGDLS and YYNGEE. The CDR3 is made up of 17 amino acids. Trimming removed 4 bases at V and 1 base at J, with 17 bases between. CDR3 sequence reads: CASSPEGGERNTGELFF. CDR3 in DNA: TGTGCCAGCAGCCCGGAAGGGGGGGAGAGGAACACCGGGGAGCTGTTTTTT.

The table lists this clonotype with a few counts. This chain joins TRBV29-1 and TRBJ2-1; D unresolved. The V gene lost 8 bases and the J gene lost 0 bases, with 11 bases spanning the gap. The V gene's germline CDR1 is SQVTM and CDR2 ANQGSEA. CDR3 length: 13 residues. CDR3: CSCGWSSYNEQFF. In nucleotides, the CDR3 is TGCAGCTGTGGCTGGAGCTCCTACAATGAGCAGTTCTTC.

This chain connects TRBV28 to TRBJ2-3; 11 bases are a match to TRBD2. This CDR3 comprises 19 residues. With V trimmed by 4 bases and J by 5 bases, 17 bases remained unmatched. Per germline, CDR1 MDHEN and CDR2 SYDVKM. CDR3 nucleotides: TGTGCCAGCAGTTCAGACTACCCTTTGACTAGCGGGGTGGTAGATACGCAGTATTTT. It translates to CASSSDYPLTSGVVDTQYF.

The gene calls are TRBV4-3 and TRBJ1-3; TRBD1 might be the D (5 bases). V shed 0 bases and J shed 4 bases, with 10 bases lying between them. CDR1 is LGHNA, CDR2 YSLEER, per germline. This CDR3 contains 15 residues. DNA for the CDR3: TGCGCCAGCAGCCAAGAAAAAACAGGCGGAAACACCATATATTTT. It yields the protein CASSQEKTGGNTIYF.

This chain uses TRBV6-1 with TRBJ2-5; D perhaps matches TRBD1 (6 bases). The CDR3 is made up of 13 amino acids. V lost 5 bases and J lost 5, with 12 bases in between. Germline CDR1 reads MNHNS; CDR2 reads SASEGT. The CDR3, as DNA: TGTGCCAGCAGTAAGGGGGTCATGGAGACCCAGTACTTC. It codes for CASSKGVMETQYF.

This clonotype was counted only a few times. CDR3 sequence (DNA): TGCAGTGCTCCGACTAGCGTAATAGGTCGCAATGAGCAGTTCTTC. Protein sequence: CSAPTSVIGRNEQFF. This chain connects TRBV20-1 to TRBJ2-1; TRBD2 aligns across 8 bases. The CDR3 has 15 residues. Trimming removed 5 bases from V and 6 bases from J; junction bases left unmatched: 12. CDR1 DFQATT and CDR2 SNEGSKA come from the germline V gene (reference sequence).

The chain carries TRBV7-2 and TRBJ2-1; a possible D gene is TRBD2 (7 bases). This CDR3 has 14 amino acids. CDR1 is SGHTA, CDR2 FQGNSA, per germline. V was shortened by 6 bases and J by 7 bases, with 16 bases between the two germline ends. The CDR3 DNA is TGTGCCAGCAGTTTGGGGGGGGCCGGGAATGAGCAGTTCTTC. This translates into CASSLGGAGNEQFF.

The genes are TRBV18 and TRBJ1-1, with 7 bases fitting TRBD1. This CDR3 has 14 residues. Trimming took 8 bases from V and 4 from J; bases not matched to a gene: 10. Germline lookup yields CDR1 KGHSH and CDR2 LQKENI. The CDR3, as DNA: TGTGCCAGCAGCCCCCGACAGGGAGGCACTGAAGCTTTCTTT. Residues: CASSPRQGGTEAFF.

This clonotype turned up a few times. The chain employs TRBV12-3 or TRBV12-4 and TRBJ2-4; TRBD2 is a possible D gene (6 bases). The J call may not be correct, given that the DNA end is closer to TRBJ2-7. The CDR3 length is 14 residues. The CDR3 DNA reads as TGTGCCAGCAGCTCCCGGGACTTATCCTACGAGCAGTACTTC. This gives the protein CASSSRDLSYEQYF.

A remark on this clonotype: At one boundary the junction diverges from the germline segment, which might be a read error. This chain joins TRBV7-2 and TRBJ2-3; D ambiguous. This CDR3 contains 11 residues. From germline, CDR1 is SGHTA and CDR2 FQGNSA. In DNA form, the CDR3 reads TGTGCCCGCAGCTTAGTAAATACGCAGTATTTT. Translated, it gives CARSLVNTQYF.

Only a few counts were recorded for this clonotype. V usage is TRBV7-9 and J usage is TRBJ2-7; either TRBD1 or TRBD2 may supply D (5 bases each). V lost 1 base to trimming and J lost 3 bases, with 13 bases between them. The CDR3 is made up of 15 amino acids. Germline CDR1 reads SEHNR; CDR2 reads FQNEAQ (reference sequence). CDR3: CASSLDRGFIYEQYF. The CDR3 DNA is TGTGCCAGCAGCTTAGACCGGGGCTTTATCTACGAGCAGTACTTC.

This chain connects TRBV4-3 to TRBJ1-2, with 7 bases aligning to TRBD1. Germline V gives CDR1 LGHNA, CDR2 YSLEER. The CDR3 is made up of 14 amino acids. The V and J ends lost 4 bases and 4 bases, in that order; junction bases with no gene match: 6. Written as DNA, the CDR3 is TGCGCCAGCAGCCGAGACAGGGAGGGCTATGGCTACACCTTC. This sequence encodes CASSRDREGYGYTF.

J is TRBJ2-1 and V is TRBV4-3; tentatively, D is TRBD1 (6 bases). The CDR3 runs 14 residues. V lost 1 base and J 4 bases, leaving 8 bases between the germline ends. Germline V CDR1 and CDR2: LGHNA, YSLEER. The CDR3 coding sequence is TGCGCCAGCAGCCAAGGCCAGGGGTACAATGAGCAGTTCTTC. This translates into CASSQGQGYNEQFF.